The rows below give T cell receptor beta chains drawn from one sample of a study of vaccination and CD4 T cells after COVID-19. Their recognized antigens are unknown. TCRdb passed the PCR reads through MiXCR, listing each CDR3 protein once. The sample carries 12,000 or so distinct CDR3 sequences, 20% recorded once. Sample: CD4+ T cells from blood, cultured in vitro, taken before SARS-CoV-2 vaccination. The receptor source for this set is a human donor who received a COVID-19 vaccine. Both conserved end residues are part of each CDR3. The D gene is left open where the match is weak. Only part of the rows carry a size: once, few, many, or a class if the clone is expanded.

TRBJ1-3 | NA | TRBV5-1 | NA | TGCGCCAGCAGCTTGGATGGGGTCTTCGGAAACACCATATATTTT | CASSLDGVFGNTIYF
TRBJ1-5 | few | TRBV20-1 | NA | TGCAGTGCTGGGGGGGGACCGCTGAACAATCAGCCCCAGCATTTT | CSAGGGPLNNQPQHF
TRBJ2-7 | few | TRBV20-1 | TRBD1 | TGCAGTGTTCCGGGACAGGGGGCCTACGAGCAGTACTTC | CSVPGQGAYEQYF
TRBJ2-3 | NA | TRBV10-2 | NA | TGCGCCAGCAGTGGGGGGACTGCCTCTAGCACAGATACGCAGTATTTT | CASSGGTASSTDTQYF
TRBJ1-1 | NA | TRBV25-1 | NA | TGTGCCAGCAGTGAATATCGCAGGGATGAAGCTTTCTTT | CASSEYRRDEAFF
TRBJ2-6 | NA | TRBV11-3 | NA | TGTGCCAGCAGCTTAGACATGATGAGGGAACAACTGACTTTC | CASSLDMMREQLTF
TRBJ1-6 | NA | TRBV18 | NA | TGTGCCAGCTCACCACCTTCTCCGGGACGAACCCTCCACTTT | CASSPPSPGRTLHF
TRBJ1-5 | NA | TRBV30 | TRBD1 | TGTGCCTGGAGTGTACACTCGACAGGGGGCGGTCAGCCCCAGCATTTT | CAWSVHSTGGGQPQHF
TRBJ1-2 | few | TRBV18 | NA | TGTGCCAGCTCGACCTCCTCGGATACCTATGGCTACACCTTC | CASSTSSDTYGYTF
TRBJ2-5 | NA | TRBV24-1 | TRBD2 | TGTGTCACCGGGGGGATAGCGGGGGATCAGACCCAGTACTTC | CVTGGIAGDQTQYF
TRBJ2-3 | few | TRBV20-1 | NA | TGCAGTGCTCCCCCGACAGTCTCTAGCACAGATACGCAGTATTTT | CSAPPTVSSTDTQYF
TRBJ2-5 | NA | TRBV5-5 | TRBD1 | TGTGCCAGCCTGAAGACAGGGCATCAAGAGACCCAGTACTTC | CASLKTGHQETQYF
TRBJ1-2 | NA | TRBV25-1 | TRBD1 | TGTGCCAGCAGTGTTTGGGGACAGCTGGGCTACACCTTC | CASSVWGQLGYTF
TRBJ2-3 | few | TRBV20-1 | NA | TGCAGTGCTAGTTTTTCCACACGCACAGATACGCAGTATTTT | CSASFSTRTDTQYF
TRBJ1-1 | few | TRBV7-6 | NA | TGTGCCAGCAGCTTCTTGGGGAGGGGTACTGAAGCTTTCTTT | CASSFLGRGTEAFF
TRBJ1-3 | NA | TRBV20-1 | NA | TGCGGATTTCAAGGGATGCGGGGAAACACCATATATTTT | CGFQGMRGNTIYF
TRBJ2-3 | NA | TRBV5-6 | NA | TGTGCCAGCAGTTCTCCGGGGTCCTACACAGATACGCAGTATTTT | CASSSPGSYTDTQYF
TRBJ2-3 | NA | TRBV24-1 | TRBD1 | TGTGCCACCAGCACCGGGACAGGGGAAAGGGGTACGCAGTATTTT | CATSTGTGERGTQYF
TRBJ1-1 | few | TRBV5-6 | TRBD1 | TGTGCCAGCAGACTGGACAGGGGCAGGGCTTTCTTT | CASRLDRGRAFF
TRBJ1-6 | few | TRBV12-3/TRBV12-4 | NA | TGTGCCAGCAGCCTCCGGACCGGAGGGGGAACCCCAAGTTCACCCCTCCACTTT | CASSLRTGGGTPSSPLHF
TRBJ1-2 | medium-sized | TRBV6-1 | NA | TGTGCCAGCAGGAACGGAGGGAACTATGGCTACACCTTC | CASRNGGNYGYTF
TRBJ2-7 | few | TRBV5-1 | NA | TGCGCCAGCAGAATCACCGCCAGCTCCTACGAGCAGTACTTC | CASRITASSYEQYF
TRBJ1-6 | few | TRBV7-9 | NA | TGTGCCAGCAGCTTAGAGGGCGCGGGTTCACCCCTCCACTTT | CASSLEGAGSPLHF
TRBJ2-7 | NA | TRBV3-1 | NA | TGTGCCAGCAGGCGCGAGGGTGCCTACGAGCAGTACTTC | CASRREGAYEQYF
TRBJ1-2 | few | TRBV6-1 | TRBD1 | TGTGCCAGCAGTGAACGGGACAGGGTGTATGGCTACACCTTC | CASSERDRVYGYTF
TRBJ1-3 | large | TRBV7-2 | NA | TGTGCCAGCAGCTTTGGAGGGCAGGGCGGATACACCATATATTTT | CASSFGGQGGYTIYF
TRBJ1-1 | few | TRBV2 | TRBD1 | TGTGCCAGCAGTGGGCAGACAGGGGTGAACACTGAAGCTTTCTTT | CASSGQTGVNTEAFF
TRBJ1-6 | NA | TRBV12-3/TRBV12-4 | NA | TGTGCCAGCAGGGAAGACAGCTCCTATAATTCACCCCTCCACTTT | CASREDSSYNSPLHF
TRBJ2-5 | NA | TRBV7-8 | TRBD2 | TGTGCCAGCAGCTTAGAGCTAGCGGGGGGCAAAGAGACCCAGTACTTC | CASSLELAGGKETQYF
TRBJ1-1 | NA | TRBV20-1 | TRBD1 | TGCAGTGGGGCGGCACAGGGGGCGATTTCGGGAGCTTTCTTT | CSGAAQGAISGAFF
TRBJ1-2 | NA | TRBV5-1 | NA | TGCGCCAGCAGCTTGAATCGGGTAGGGATTGTGTCTTTGGGTGGCTACACCTTC | CASSLNRVGIVSLGGYTF
TRBJ1-5 | NA | TRBV2 | NA | TGTGCCAGCAGTGTAGGTCAGCCCCAGCATTTT | CASSVGQPQHF
TRBJ2-3 | NA | TRBV11-2 | TRBD2 | TGTGCCAGCAGCCTCCGGACTAGCGGGGGGATACGCACAGATACGCAGTATTTT | CASSLRTSGGIRTDTQYF
TRBJ1-5 | NA | TRBV2 | NA | TGTGCCAGCAGTGAAGGTCAGGGCCCAAGGCCCCAGCATTTT | CASSEGQGPRPQHF
TRBJ2-7 | NA | TRBV5-8 | NA | TGTGCCAGCAGCTTTTTCGGTGGGTCAGGGGCCTACGAGCAGTACTTC | CASSFFGGSGAYEQYF
TRBJ2-3 | NA | TRBV6-5 | NA | TGTGCCAGCAGTTACTCCCGGGGCGGAGATACGCAGTATTTT | CASSYSRGGDTQYF
TRBJ1-1 | NA | TRBV19 | NA | TGTGCCAGTAGTCCCTTAGGCCCATTCGCTGAAGCTTTCTTT | CASSPLGPFAEAFF
TRBJ1-5 | medium-sized | TRBV27 | NA | TGTGCCAGCAGTTCTTATAGCAATCAGCCCCAGCATTTT | CASSSYSNQPQHF
TRBJ2-7 | NA | TRBV18 | NA | TGTGCCAGCTCACCACAGCAACAGGCCTACGAGCAGTACTTC | CASSPQQQAYEQYF
TRBJ1-1 | NA | TRBV5-1 | TRBD1 | TGCGCCAGCAGCTCGTTACAGGGGGCTTCCGCTGAAGCTTTCTTT | CASSSLQGASAEAFF
TRBJ2-3 | medium-sized | TRBV7-2 | NA | TGTGCCAGCAGCTCGCTCTTCGGGGATACGCAGTATTTT | CASSSLFGDTQYF